The clone carrying this TCR beta chain was seen more than once but under ten times. No antigen is known for it. This entry belongs to a study of human T cells and chemical hapten exposure. General study results and limits: With regard to DPC sensitization, TCRs above 1 in 1000 frequency did not change.

The germline V gene has CDR1 DFQATT and CDR2 SNEGSKA (reference sequence). Trimming cost V 6 bases and J 5 bases, with 18 bases left between them. This CDR3 has 14 residues. Authors' processing steps: A per-sample median of about 96,000 TCRs was observed, with counts ranging from roughly 20,000 to 690,600. TCRdb independently ran MiXCR on the RACE reads; one entry per CDR3 protein. The V and J calls here are based on TCRdb, not the publication. The sample has about 250,000 distinct CDR3 sequences, around 7% seen once. Time point noted: pre-sensitization, week 0. Treatment in this sample: therapeutic diphenylcyclopropenone sensitization with weekly scalp DPC.

The rearrangement links TRBV20-1 to TRBJ2-3; either TRBD1 or TRBD2 may supply D (6 bases each). This sequence originates from a man in his late teens or twenties with alopecia areata. Some clones in this sample may be carry-over from other donors' samples. The sample here was whole blood, taken in connection with sensitization to the hapten diphenylcyclopropenone (DPC). DNA of the CDR3: TGCAGTGCCTCTGGACAGCTAGCGCTAGATACGCAGTATTTT. It yields the protein CSASGQLALDTQYF.